This T cell receptor (beta chain) was identified during a study of blood T cells in healthy people across ages. A second about 7 to 12 cycle PCR used barcoded and J-beta primers. TCRdb processed the 5' RACE reads anew with MiXCR; each CDR3 protein has one entry. This table holds approximately 850,000 distinct CDR3 sequences, 58% found once. The source material was blood. This receptor was identified in a man aged 25-45 years in good health.

In DNA, the CDR3 is TGTGCCAGCAGCCGAGGACAGGGGGCTCGGGAGCAGTACTTC. Its protein is CASSRGQGAREQYF. This chain uses TRBV7-9 with TRBJ2-4; 11 nucleotides agree with TRBD1. Trimming at V came to 5 bases and at J to 13 bases, leaving 10 bases not matched to a gene. The CDR3 loop spans 14 amino acids. The germline gives CDR1 SEHNR, CDR2 FQNEAQ (reference sequence). Based on the CDR3 plus reference TRBV7-9 and TRBJ2-4, the full variable domain is DTGVSQNPRHKITKRGQNVTFRCDPISEHNRLYWYRQTLGQGPEFLTYFQNEAQLEKSRLLSDRFSAERPKGSFSTLEIQRTEQGDSAMYLCASSRGQGAREQYFGAGTRLSVL.